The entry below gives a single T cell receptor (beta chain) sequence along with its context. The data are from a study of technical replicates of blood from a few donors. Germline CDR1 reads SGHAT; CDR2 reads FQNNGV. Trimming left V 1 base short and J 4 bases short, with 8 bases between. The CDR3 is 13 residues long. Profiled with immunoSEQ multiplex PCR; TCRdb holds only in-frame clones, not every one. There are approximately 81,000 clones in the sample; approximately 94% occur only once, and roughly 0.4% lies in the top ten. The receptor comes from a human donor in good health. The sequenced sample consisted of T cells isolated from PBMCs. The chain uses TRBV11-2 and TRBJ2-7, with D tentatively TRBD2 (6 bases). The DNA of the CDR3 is TGTGCCAGCAGCTTAGGACTAGGGTACGAGCAGTACTTC. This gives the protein CASSLGLGYEQYF. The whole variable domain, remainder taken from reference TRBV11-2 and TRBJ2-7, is EAGVAQSPRYKIIEKRQSVAFWCNPISGHATLYWYQQILGQGPKLLIQFQNNGVVDDSQLPKDRFSAERLKGVDSTLKIQPAKLEDSAVYLCASSLGLGYEQYFGPGTRLTVT.